This entry describes one TCR beta chain. Its antigen is unknown. Per-base quality was not reported, and no clone a single base away is much larger than it. For sequencing of the TCRbeta CDR3 region, genomic DNA was extracted from the sorted cells. The immunoSEQ Assay was used to sequence the TCRbeta CDR3 regions. What TCRdb holds here is the immuneACCESS table cut down to in-frame rearrangements. Part of the clones is not present; checked against another copy, under half of the missing clones reflect an unresolved V gene, and the others are unexplained. The sample data list 20,000 to 25,000 clones, and approximately 91% of these were observed just once. Jointly, the top ten make up about 49% of the sample. These data come from a study of OX40 agonist ivuxolimab in advanced cancers. Background for the entire study: Ivuxolimab was an agonistic, fully human IgG2 monoclonal antibody directed against OX40 (CD134), a costimulatory receptor. Peripheral TCRbeta sequencing aimed to test whether ivuxolimab altered TCR sequence diversity and caused clonal T-cell expansion. The paper reports the monotherapy dose-escalation portion (N ≈ 52 patients) of the phase I ivuxolimab trial. Prior anti-PD-1, anti-PD-L1 or anti-CTLA-4 therapy was permitted, and checkpoint inhibitors had been received by under 50% of dose-escalation patients. Of the 50 to 55 patients in dose escalation, around 19 had hepatocellular carcinoma, some 15 had melanoma, 9 had renal cell carcinoma and 9 had head and neck cancer. In the dose-escalation cohort, 75% to 90% of patients were male, and the mean age was 60 years with a range of roughly 20 to 79. Intravenous ivuxolimab was administered to patients every 2 weeks at six dose levels: 0.01, 0.1, 0.3, 1.5, 3 and 10 mg/kg. Partial responses occurred in three dose-escalation patients: two with cutaneous melanoma and one with hepatocellular carcinoma.

The research as a whole found: In the 0.1-3.0 mg/kg groups, partial responders had among the lowest normalized peripheral clonal expansion, particularly in CD8+ T cells. After ivuxolimab, expanded clones were on average more numerous among CD8+ T cells than among CD4+ T cells. At doses from 0.1 to 3.0 mg/kg, clonal expansion was seen in both CD4+ and CD8+ blood T cells between baseline and week 6. The antigen specificity of the peripheral T cells that underwent clonal expansion was not determined. Low levels of normalized T-cell clonal expansion were also seen in some patients who did not respond.

Patients with a history of autoimmune disease or receiving systemic immunosuppression were excluded from the trial. Peripheral blood for TCR sequencing was drawn from every dose cohort at baseline, at cycle 4 day 1 and at cycle 7 day 1. The samples were drawn from a first-in-human, open-label, multicenter phase I dose-escalation trial of ivuxolimab. Adults with locally advanced or metastatic head and neck squamous cell, hepatocellular, melanoma or renal cell carcinoma were enrolled in the trial. Before TCR sequencing, CD4+ T cells and CD8+ T cells from peripheral blood were sorted into separate populations. V ends up 1 base short and J 4 bases short, with an unmatched junction base count of 12. The germline V gene yields SQVTM for CDR1 and ANQGSEA for CDR2. The cysteine opens and the phenylalanine closes a CDR3 of 17 amino acids. Left in the record is the CDR3 DNA by itself, 51 bases read in frame from the first base.

The chain links TRBV29-1 with TRBJ2-3; the junction holds 9 bases that match TRBD2. This receptor was obtained from an adult with an advanced solid tumor such as melanoma, head and neck, liver or kidney cancer. The sample here was CD4+ or CD8+ T cells sorted from blood, taken in a trial of the OX40 agonist ivuxolimab. The DNA is as follows: TGCAGCGTTGAAGGGGGGGCTAGCGGGGTTCAAGCAGATACGCAGTATTTT. Translated, it gives CSVEGGASGVQADTQYF.